One sample yielded the 26 T cell receptor beta chains listed below, sequenced in a study of cytomegalovirus exposure and HLA in healthy donors. Profiled with immunoSEQ multiplex PCR; TCRdb holds only in-frame clones, not every one. Found here are roughly 200,000 clones, 84% of them singletons; the top ten hold 2.8%. The sequencing sample was made of PBMCs. The receptors were sampled from a woman between 18 and 29 years old in good health and CMV-seropositive.

Ten or more counts support this clone. The chain has TRBV5-6 and TRBJ2-7; D not certain. The CDR3 totals 12 residues. With 0 bases removed from V and 2 bases from J, the gap between germline ends came to 3 bases. CDR1 is SGHDT and CDR2 is YYEEEE in the germline V gene. The CDR3 DNA reads TGTGCCAGCAGCTTGGCAGCCTACGAGCAGTACTTC. Translating gives CASSLAAYEQYF.

This clone has a handful of counts. The rearrangement links TRBV6-5 to TRBJ1-6, with TRBD1 matching 7 bases. The V gene end was trimmed by 7 bases and the J gene end by 6 bases; junction bases not matched to a gene: 6. Germline CDR1 reads MNHEY; CDR2 reads SVGAGI. The CDR3 contains 14 residues. CDR3 amino acids: CASTTGQRNSPLHF. DNA of the CDR3: TGTGCCAGCACCACGGGACAGCGTAATTCACCCCTCCACTTT.

The genes are TRBV21-1 and TRBJ1-1; TRBD1 is the table's D call, not checked against the DNA. TRBV21-1 is described as a pseudogene. The CDR3 length is 13 residues. This CDR3 reads CVGTPRENTEAFF. The CDR3 DNA follows: TGTGTTGGGACACCAAGGGAGAACACTGAAGCTTTCTTT.

The rearrangement links TRBV14 to TRBJ1-2; 8 bases are a match to TRBD1. V gave up 2 bases and J gave up 0 bases; unmatched junction bases: 2. Germline V gene data show CDR1 as SGHDN and CDR2 as FVKESK. The CDR3 is made up of 15 amino acids. The CDR3 nucleotides are TGTGCCAGCAGCCAAACCAGGGGGCCTAACTATGGCTACACCTTC. Translating gives CASSQTRGPNYGYTF. The full variable domain, rest sourced from reference TRBV14 and TRBJ1-2, is EAGVTQFPSHSVIEKGQTVTLRCDPISGHDNLYWYRRVMGKEIKFLLHFVKESKQDESGMPNNRFLAERTGGTYSTLKVQPAELEDSGVYFCASSQTRGPNYGYTFGSGTRLTVV.

The rearrangement joins TRBV5-4 to TRBJ2-7; D might be TRBD2 (5 bases). The CDR3 has 13 residues. The V gene's germline CDR1 is SGHNT and CDR2 YYREEE (reference sequence). Trimming left V 0 bases short and J 7 bases short, with 11 bases between. CDR3 in amino acids: CASSLGAEGEQYF. The CDR3 bases are TGTGCCAGCAGCTTGGGCGCAGAGGGAGAGCAGTACTTC.

V is TRBV7-9 and J is TRBJ2-3, with 10 nucleotides matching TRBD1. After removal of 1 base from V and 11 bases from J, the junction contained 18 bases not matched to a gene. CDR3 length: 18 residues. Germline values: CDR1 SEHNR, CDR2 FQNEAQ (reference sequence). The CDR3 here is CASSLGDGGTGANTWQYF. The CDR3, as DNA: TGTGCCAGCAGCTTAGGGGATGGGGGGACAGGGGCTAATACTTGGCAGTATTTT.

The chain employs TRBV27 and TRBJ1-5, with 12 bases identical to TRBD1. In germline, CDR1 is MNHEY, CDR2 SMNVEV (reference sequence). With 5 bases clipped from V and 2 bases from J, the junction kept 13 bases outside the gene matches. This CDR3 has 19 amino acids. This CDR3 reads CASSPLRDRGRWGNQPQHF. The CDR3 DNA follows: TGTGCCAGCAGTCCCCTCCGGGACAGGGGGCGGTGGGGCAATCAGCCCCAGCATTTT.

The chain couples TRBV7-8 to TRBJ1-2; maybe TRBD1 (6 bases). Per the germline V gene, CDR1 is SGHVS and CDR2 is FQNEAQ. The CDR3 spans 13 residues. The V and J ends lost 7 bases and 2 bases respectively, with 11 bases between them. DNA for the CDR3: TGTGCCAGCACCCTAGACAGGAACTATGGCTACACCTTC. This translates into CASTLDRNYGYTF. Drawing the rest from reference TRBV7-8 and TRBJ1-2, the complete variable domain is GAGVSQSPRYKVAKRGQDVALRCDPISGHVSLFWYQQALGQGPEFLTYFQNEAQLDKSGLPSDRFFAERPEGSVSTLKIQRTQQEDSAVYLCASTLDRNYGYTFGSGTRLTVV.

This chain connects TRBV2 to TRBJ2-7; possible D gene TRBD1, 6 bases. The ends were cut back, 7 bases at V and 1 base at J, with 14 bases in the middle. Germline V lookup: CDR1 SNHLY, CDR2 FYNNEI. The CDR3 has 14 residues. DNA of the CDR3: TGTGCCAGCAAGACGACAGGAGCGTCCTACGAGCAGTACTTC. Protein sequence: CASKTTGASYEQYF.

The chain links TRBV5-6 to TRBJ2-1, with TRBD1 matching over 7 bases. Germline CDR1 SGHDT, CDR2 YYEEEE. This CDR3 contains 15 residues. With V trimmed by 4 bases and J by 1 base, 5 bases remained unmatched. Written as DNA, the CDR3 is TGTGCCAGCAGCCCATTGACAGGGTCCTACAATGAGCAGTTCTTC. The encoded protein is CASSPLTGSYNEQFF.

This clone was detected once. The rearrangement uses TRBV4-1 and TRBJ1-6; 9 nucleotides match TRBD1. CDR1 is MGHRA, CDR2 YSYEKL, per germline. V was pared by 4 bases and J by 9 bases, with 10 bases of the junction left unmatched. The CDR3 spans 16 residues. In nucleotides, the CDR3 is TGCGCCAGCAGCCCCCAGGGGGACAGGGTGATTTCACCCCTCCACTTT. Its translation is CASSPQGDRVISPLHF.

The chain employs TRBV11-2 and TRBJ1-1; 7 positions agree with TRBD1. Per the germline V gene, CDR1 is SGHAT and CDR2 is FQNNGV. The length of the CDR3 is 13 residues. V shed 10 bases, J shed 7 bases, and the junction held 12 bases outside the gene matches. CDR3 DNA: TGTGCCACCAGGGGGGATTGGGAGGATGAAGCTTTCTTT. Protein product: CATRGDWEDEAFF. Full variable domain (outside the CDR3, taken from reference TRBV11-2 and TRBJ1-1): EAGVAQSPRYKIIEKRQSVAFWCNPISGHATLYWYQQILGQGPKLLIQFQNNGVVDDSQLPKDRFSAERLKGVDSTLKIQPAKLEDSAVYLCATRGDWEDEAFFGQGTRLTVV.

V is TRBV18 and J is TRBJ1-5, with TRBD1 matching over 11 bases. Germline V CDR1 and CDR2: KGHSH, LQKENI. This CDR3 comprises 17 residues. Trimming cost V 2 bases and J 1 base; bases outside gene matches: 4. CDR3 DNA: TGTGCCAGCTCACCATGGGACAGGGGGGTAAGCAATCAGCCCCAGCATTTT. It encodes CASSPWDRGVSNQPQHF. The full variable domain, its missing parts supplied by reference TRBV18 and TRBJ1-5, is NAGVMQNPRHLVRRRGQEARLRCSPMKGHSHVYWYRQLPEEGLKFMVYLQKENIIDESGMPKERFSAEFPKEGPSILRIQQVVRGDSAAYFCASSPWDRGVSNQPQHFGDGTRLSIL.

The V call is TRBV7-6, the J call TRBJ2-5; no reliable D call. Trimming shortened V by 5 bases and J by 2 bases, and 9 bases separated the two germline ends. The germline CDR1 and CDR2 sequences are SGHVS and FNYEAQ. The CDR3 has 13 amino acids. CDR3 residues: CASSRDEQETQYF. The CDR3 DNA is TGTGCCAGCAGCCGAGATGAACAAGAGACCCAGTACTTC.

This CDR3 is CASSSPGTGVQYF. The DNA of the CDR3 is TGTGCCAGCAGTTCCCCCGGGACTGGGGTGCAGTACTTC. The chain has TRBV6-5 and TRBJ2-7; tentative D call: TRBD2 (6 bases). V shed 4 bases and J shed 9 bases, with 16 bases lying between them. Germline lookup yields CDR1 MNHEY and CDR2 SVGAGI. The CDR3 length is 13 residues.

The chain combines TRBV29-1 with TRBJ1-5; 9 bases map to TRBD1. Trimming took 6 bases from V and 0 from J; bases not matched to a gene: 12. Germline CDR1 SQVTM, CDR2 ANQGSEA. The CDR3 consists of 17 residues. The CDR3: CSVAASGQGNSNQPQHF. DNA for the CDR3: TGCAGCGTGGCCGCCTCGGGACAGGGAAATAGCAATCAGCCCCAGCATTTT.

The chain combines TRBV19 with TRBJ2-2; unclear D gene. Per germline, CDR1 LNHDA and CDR2 SQIVND (reference sequence). CDR3 length: 14 residues. With 5 bases removed from V and 1 base from J, the gap between germline ends came to 8 bases. The CDR3 region has the DNA TGTGCCAGTAGTGTACAGAAGAACACCGGGGAGCTGTTTTTT. It encodes CASSVQKNTGELFF.

The chain has TRBV5-1 and TRBJ2-1; 7 bases match TRBD1. CDR1 SGHRS and CDR2 YFSETQ come from the germline V gene. After removal of 2 bases from V and 1 base from J, the junction contained 3 bases not matched to a gene. The CDR3 covers 15 residues. The CDR3 coding sequence is TGCGCCAGCAGCTTCAGGGGGTTATCCTACAATGAGCAGTTCTTC. Protein sequence: CASSFRGLSYNEQFF.

This clone was seen just once. The genes are TRBV5-5 and TRBJ1-2, with 10 positions matching TRBD1. Germline CDR1 and CDR2: SGHKS and YYEKEE (reference sequence). CDR3 length: 14 residues. V was clipped by 3 bases and J by 8 bases; unmatched bases: 7. CDR3 protein: CASSSSGTGVGYTF. CDR3 nucleotide sequence: TGTGCCAGCAGCTCTTCAGGGACAGGGGTGGGCTACACCTTC.

The CDR3 sequence: CATSGGQPQHF. The DNA of the CDR3 is TGTGCCACCTCAGGGGGACAGCCCCAGCATTTT. The rearrangement links TRBV6-5 to TRBJ1-5; 7 bases map to TRBD1. V lost 10 bases to trimming and J lost 7 bases; unmatched junction nucleotides: 4. CDR3 length: 11 residues. Germline V gene sequence: CDR1 MNHEY, CDR2 SVGAGI.

This chain connects TRBV9 to TRBJ1-3; 7 nucleotides align to TRBD1. CDR3 length: 16 amino acids. Per the germline V gene, CDR1 is SGDLS and CDR2 is YYNGEE. After removal of 3 bases from V and 0 bases from J, the junction contained 6 bases not matched to a gene. The CDR3 DNA follows: TGTGCCAGCAGCGACCGGGACAGAGTCTCTGGAAACACCATATATTTT. Translated: CASSDRDRVSGNTIYF.

The rearrangement uses TRBV6-5 and TRBJ1-1, with 8 bases matching TRBD1. The CDR3 is made up of 15 amino acids. Per germline, CDR1 MNHEY and CDR2 SVGAGI. J gave up 4 bases and V 5 bases, and 9 bases lay outside the gene matches. The CDR3 sequence is CASSTIQGVSTEAFF. The CDR3, as DNA: TGTGCCAGCAGTACCATACAGGGGGTGAGCACTGAAGCTTTCTTT.

The CDR3 coding sequence is TGTGCCAGCACCTGGCAGGGCAATTCACCCCTCCACTTT. Its protein product is CASTWQGNSPLHF. The chain recombines TRBV6-1 with TRBJ1-6, with D maybe TRBD1 (5 bases). The CDR3 spans 13 residues. Looked up from germline, CDR1 is MNHNS and CDR2 is SASEGT. Trimming took 7 bases from V and 7 from J, leaving 11 bases between them.

The V call is TRBV7-2, the J call TRBJ1-6; D unclear. The ends were cut back, 1 base at V and 6 bases at J, with 7 bases in the middle. CDR1 SGHTA and CDR2 FQGNSA come from the germline V gene. The length of the CDR3 is 14 residues. For the CDR3, the DNA is TGTGCCAGCAGCTTAGTTCCCCTTAATTCACCCCTCCACTTT. Its translation is CASSLVPLNSPLHF.

This clone was found once. This chain links TRBV29-1 with TRBJ1-3; D not resolved. The CDR3 runs to 11 residues. Trimming cost V 7 bases and J 4 bases, with 8 bases left between them. The germline V gene encodes CDR1 SQVTM and CDR2 ANQGSEA. CDR3: CSGRLGNTIYF. CDR3 nucleotides: TGCAGCGGTCGGTTGGGAAACACCATATATTTT.

The CDR3 nucleotides read TGTGCCAGCAGTAGACAACAGGTTAATTCACCCCTCCACTTT. As protein: CASSRQQVNSPLHF. The chain uses TRBV28 and TRBJ1-6, with D perhaps matching TRBD1 (5 bases). Trimming shortened V by 5 bases and J by 6 bases, and 11 bases separated the two germline ends. This CDR3 spans 14 amino acids. The germline gives CDR1 MDHEN, CDR2 SYDVKM.